The present T cell receptor beta chain was sequenced within a study of shared clonotypes between healthy human individuals (dated by TCRdb to about 2020). Regarding the study in general: The cohort comprised two women and a few men aged 18 to 49 years. The study deeply sequenced blood TCR repertoires of about 5 healthy adults to estimate repertoire size and the extent of clonotype sharing between individuals. Libraries were prepared and TCR repertoires were sequenced by different laboratories using diverse techniques, in order to increase sequencing depth and limit assay-specific biases. Per donor, leukapheresis produced somewhere between about 0.9 and 9.5 billion PBMCs.

The donors were healthy, HIV-negative adults with no recently reported acute infections or vaccinations. Every donor was a Caucasian adult residing in Nashville, Tennessee, USA. In the unsorted samples, approximately 82 million PBMCs were counted, and genomic DNA was extracted using the QIAamp DNA Blood Mini kit. After blood collection by leukapheresis, PBMCs were isolated using Ficoll-Histopaque density gradient centrifugation and then cryopreserved in the vapor phase of liquid nitrogen. Paper-wide results and their limitations: Only blood was sampled, and tissue TCR repertoires likely differ from those in blood. Because the study included a small number of donors, the genetic and exposure-history diversity represented was limited. Based on pairwise subsampling, the degree of clonotype sharing among donors was expected to be affected by sequencing depth.

Using the deep immunoSEQ assay, multiplex PCR amplified TCR CDR3 regions from genomic DNA. Extracted genomic DNA from each cell subset was distributed evenly across all wells of several immunoSEQ 96-well plates, and each plate was treated as a replicate. For unsorted PBMC, each replicate PCR was loaded with about 270 ng genomic DNA, equivalent to about 30,000 T cell genomes. Genomic DNA from unsorted PBMC was sequenced over ten immunoSEQ deep assay plates. Purified libraries were measured with a Qubit 3.0 fluorometer, size-checked on a Bioanalyzer 2100, and measured again with the KAPA Library Quantification kit. A separate single-read 150-cycle Illumina NextSeq 550 flow cell was used to sequence each immunoSEQ 96-well plate. The published analysis was carried out like this. Because the immunoSEQ output held only junctional sequences and lacked quality scores, the filtering could not match the filtering applied to full-length reads. Sequences were annotated with PyIR, a Python wrapper for IgBLAST v1.9, and V/J genes and CDR3 were assigned using IMGT germline references. Reads were filtered out if the reads had weak V/J assignments (E-value above 1e-6), no CDR3, stop codons, out-of-frame junctions, or ambiguous translated residues. A V3J clonotype was defined by an identical inferred V gene, J gene, and CDR3 amino acid sequence. The percentage overlap between two repertoires was calculated by dividing the number of shared unique clonotypes by the size of the smaller repertoire. Three approaches were used to assess repertoire richness: RTK rarefaction, the Chao1 estimator, and Recon v2.1 estimates of unobserved clonotypes. The clones in this table, taken by TCRdb from immuneACCESS, are in-frame only. Not every clone is retained; where verified, under half of the shortfall comes from an unresolved V gene, and the cause of the rest is unknown. The V and J calls and the clone size are those of that table, but D and trimming were determined from the DNA. The sample yields about 500,000 clones; roughly four fifths were counted once. The biggest ten clones account for 12% of the sample.

Notes on this clone: No antigen is known for it. Base qualities are not at hand, and no much larger clone is one base apart.

This sequence originates from a woman in her 40s in good health. Some clones in this sample may be carry-over from other donors' samples. Sequencing input: PBMCs.

The CDR3 reads as follows: CASSPPVRADTQYF. DNA sequence: TGTGCCAGCTCACCACCGGTCAGAGCAGATACGCAGTATTTT. In this chain, TRBV18 is recombined with TRBJ2-3, with the D gene too uncertain to name. V is cut by 0 bases and J by 4 bases, and the space between the germline ends is 8 bases. The germline V gene yields KGHSH for CDR1 and LQKENI for CDR2. The CDR3 sequence holds 14 residues, the cysteine and phenylalanine included. Only CDR3 DNA remains: 42 bases, in frame from the first base.